This T cell receptor (beta chain) was retrieved from a study of T cell responses to AZD1222 COVID-19 vaccine. The CDR3 spans 13 residues. Trimming removed 8 bases from V and 8 bases from J, with 13 bases in between. CDR1 is ENHRY, CDR2 SYGVKD, per germline. Study observations and caveats: Two AZD1222 administrations were followed by greater Spike-specific TCR breadth and depth. Across spike, vaccine-associated CD4 TCRs were found, dominant at 160-218 and 743-854. A mostly white British donor set with more females was recruited, and clonal diversity was possibly underestimated. Only six individuals given AZD1222 were seropositive at baseline.

Assay used: immunoSEQ multiplex PCR; TCRdb lists only in-frame clones, some missing. The table has roughly 120,000 clones, approximately 88% seen once; the top ten hold approximately 6.9%. Note on this clone: Its antigen is not identified.

The source was peripheral blood, collected 28 days after the second AZD1222 dose. This sequence joins TRBV10-3 and TRBJ1-6; D not resolved. The TCR sequence derives from an adult who received the AZD1222 COVID-19 vaccine. The CDR3 region is CAIAEGFDSPLHF. The CDR3 nucleotides read TGTGCCATCGCCGAAGGGTTTGATTCACCCCTCCACTTT.